The text below deals with one T cell receptor (beta chain). Its antigen is not identified. Per the original methods: Filtering differed for immunoSEQ, which gave only junction sequences without quality scores. The method was immunoSEQ multiplex PCR; TCRdb's version includes in-frame clones alone and lacks a portion of them. The V and J calls and clone size were taken over from that table, and D and trimming were inferred from the DNA. This table holds around 500,000 clones, roughly 80% found once. These data originate in a study of shared clonotypes between healthy human individuals. The study, taken as a whole, reports: The authors sampled blood alone, and tissue repertoires likely differ.

The CDR3 extends over 13 amino acids. V was clipped by 6 bases and J by 5 bases, with 13 bases between them. Per the germline V gene, CDR1 is MNHEY and CDR2 is SMNVEV (reference sequence). This receptor was taken from a woman aged 40 to 49 in good health. Some clones in this sample may be carry-over from other donors' samples. Material for sequencing was PBMCs. The genes are TRBV27 and TRBJ2-5; D is perhaps TRBD1 or TRBD2 (7 bases each). The CDR3 DNA reads as TGTGCCAGCAGCAGGGGGGGTGTGGAGACCCAGTACTTC. This translates into CASSRGGVETQYF.